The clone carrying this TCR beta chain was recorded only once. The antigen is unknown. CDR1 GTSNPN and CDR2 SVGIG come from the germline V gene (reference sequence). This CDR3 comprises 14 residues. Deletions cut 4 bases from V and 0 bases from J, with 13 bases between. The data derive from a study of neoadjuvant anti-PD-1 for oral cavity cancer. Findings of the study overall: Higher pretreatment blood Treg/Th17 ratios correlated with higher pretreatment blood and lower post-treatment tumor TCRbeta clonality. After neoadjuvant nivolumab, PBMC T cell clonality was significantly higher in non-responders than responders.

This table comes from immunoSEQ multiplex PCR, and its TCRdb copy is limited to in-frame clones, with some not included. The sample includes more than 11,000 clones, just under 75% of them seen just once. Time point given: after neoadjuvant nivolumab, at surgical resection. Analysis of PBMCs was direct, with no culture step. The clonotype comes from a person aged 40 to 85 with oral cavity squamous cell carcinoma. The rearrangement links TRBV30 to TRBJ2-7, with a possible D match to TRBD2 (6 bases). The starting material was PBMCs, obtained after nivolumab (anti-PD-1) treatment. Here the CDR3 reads CAWTPGLNSYEQYF. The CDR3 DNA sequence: TGTGCCTGGACCCCGGGACTTAACTCCTACGAGCAGTACTTC.